Each of the 11 T cell receptor beta chains below was sequenced from the same sample in a study of T-cell reconstitution after alpha-beta-depleted transplantation in children. A library of TCRbeta sequences, prepared with unique molecular identifiers, was generated. A single record per CDR3 protein comes from TCRdb applying MiXCR to the PCR reads. The sample holds approximately 520,000 distinct CDR3 sequences; 11% are singletons and the top ten take around 15%. Source: PBMCs, mostly from graft donor cells, taken 180 days after TCRalphabeta/CD19-depleted stem cell transplant. All receptors come from a female patient between 2 and 15 years old who had a stem cell transplant for aplastic anemia, so the T cells may come from the graft donor.

The chain is built from TRBV7-2 and TRBJ2-7; a weak D match, TRBD1 (5 bases). V was cut by 5 bases and J by 0 bases, with 17 bases left in between. The germline V gene encodes CDR1 SGHTA and CDR2 FQGNSA. The CDR3 totals 16 residues. Written as DNA, the CDR3 is TGTGCCAGCAGCCCTGACCCCCAAGACAGCTCCTACGAGCAGTACTTC. It specifies CASSPDPQDSSYEQYF.

V usage is TRBV28 and J usage is TRBJ1-2, with 8 bases that match TRBD1. This CDR3 region has 14 residues. The V gene end was trimmed by 8 bases and the J gene end by 5 bases; junction bases not matched to a gene: 10. Germline values: CDR1 MDHEN, CDR2 SYDVKM. The CDR3 loop is CASVMGQAPYGYTF. CDR3 in DNA: TGTGCCAGCGTTATGGGACAGGCCCCTTATGGCTACACCTTC.

This clonotype was observed many times. The chain has TRBV20-1 and TRBJ2-5, with a possible D match to TRBD2 (6 bases). Germline lookup yields CDR1 DFQATT and CDR2 SNEGSKA (reference sequence). V was clipped by 1 base and J by 1 base, with 13 bases between them. The CDR3 has 15 amino acids. The CDR3 here is CSARGPFGGQETQYF. Written as DNA, the CDR3 is TGCAGTGCTAGAGGGCCCTTCGGGGGCCAAGAGACCCAGTACTTC.

V usage is TRBV4-1 and J usage is TRBJ2-3, with TRBD2 matching over 15 bases. CDR1 MGHRA and CDR2 YSYEKL come from the germline V gene. This CDR3 contains 20 residues. V shed 4 bases and J 6 bases; nucleotides not matched to a gene: 17. In nucleotides, the CDR3 is TGCGCCAGCAGCCGCCACGGGGTTGGACTAGCGGGAGGGCCACCTGATACGCAGTATTTT. Translation: CASSRHGVGLAGGPPDTQYF.

V and J are TRBV7-9 and TRBJ2-5; 8 bases fit TRBD1. The germline V gene encodes CDR1 SEHNR and CDR2 FQNEAQ (reference sequence). The CDR3 is 17 amino acids. The V segment lost 5 bases and the J segment 5 bases; nucleotides outside the gene matches: 16. The CDR3 DNA is TGTGCCAGCAGCCTAGGACGCTCGACAGGGGCCGGGGAGACCCAGTACTTC. This codes for CASSLGRSTGAGETQYF.

In the case of this clonotype: A much more abundant neighbour one base away suggests this may be a read error. J is TRBJ1-2 and V is TRBV5-1; D gene unclear. The CDR3 contains 15 residues. Germline V gene lookup returns CDR1 SGHRS and CDR2 YFSETQ. Trimming took 1 base from V and 4 from J, leaving 14 bases between them. The CDR3 DNA is TGCGCCAGCAGCTTGAGCCCGAGTTCTTCCTATGGCTACACCTTC. It yields the protein CASSLSPSSSYGYTF.

This clonotype occurred a few times. The V call is TRBV28, the J call TRBJ1-1; D is ambiguous. The germline V and J ends were trimmed by 0 bases and 1 base, with 6 bases remaining between them. Germline assignment: CDR1 MDHEN and CDR2 SYDVKM. The CDR3 is made up of 14 amino acids. Here the CDR3 reads CASSLWGRNTEAFF. The CDR3, as DNA: TGTGCCAGCAGTTTATGGGGGAGGAACACTGAAGCTTTCTTT.

There are a few counts of this clonotype. This sequence joins TRBV7-9 and TRBJ2-1, with TRBD2 as a possible D gene (6 bases). The CDR3 loop spans 17 amino acids. Trimming cost V 1 base and J 4 bases, with 17 bases left between them. Germline CDR1 is SEHNR and CDR2 is FQNEAQ (reference sequence). In DNA, the CDR3 is TGTGCCAGCAGCTTAGTAAAGTGGCGGGATTATTACAATGAGCAGTTCTTC. It codes for CASSLVKWRDYYNEQFF.

This clonotype was counted only a few times. The rearrangement uses TRBV7-2 and TRBJ1-1; a possible D gene is TRBD1 (6 bases). Per germline, CDR1 SGHTA and CDR2 FQGNSA. The V and J ends lost 2 bases and 5 bases respectively, with 21 bases between them. The CDR3 length is 17 residues. The CDR3 sequence is CASSLTWFGGWRTEAFF. In nucleotides, the CDR3 is TGTGCCAGCAGCTTAACATGGTTTGGGGGCTGGCGGACTGAAGCTTTCTTT.

The chain employs TRBV7-2 and TRBJ1-5; maybe TRBD1 (5 bases). The ends were cut back, 3 bases at V and 2 bases at J, with 11 bases in the middle. Looked up from germline, CDR1 is SGHTA and CDR2 is FQGNSA. This CDR3 is 15 amino acids long. This chain's CDR3 is CASSLVWGGNQPQHF. For the CDR3, the DNA is TGTGCCAGCAGCTTGGTTTGGGGGGGCAATCAGCCCCAGCATTTT.

The chain carries TRBV4-3 and TRBJ2-1; 7 bases fit TRBD1. The trim removed 3 bases at V and 7 bases at J, leaving 6 bases unmatched. Germline V gene sequence: CDR1 LGHNA, CDR2 YSLEER. The CDR3 contains 14 residues. DNA for the CDR3: TGCGCCAGCAGCCAGGTGACAGGGTATAATGAGCAGTTCTTC. Translation gives CASSQVTGYNEQFF.